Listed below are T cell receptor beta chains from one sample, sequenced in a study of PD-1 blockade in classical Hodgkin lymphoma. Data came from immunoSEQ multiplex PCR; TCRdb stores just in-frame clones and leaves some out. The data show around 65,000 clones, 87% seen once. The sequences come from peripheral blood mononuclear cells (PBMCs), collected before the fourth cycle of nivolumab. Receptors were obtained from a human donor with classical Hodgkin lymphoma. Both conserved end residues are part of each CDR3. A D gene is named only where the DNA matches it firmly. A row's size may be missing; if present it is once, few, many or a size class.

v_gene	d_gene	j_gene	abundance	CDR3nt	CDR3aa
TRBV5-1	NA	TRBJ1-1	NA	TGCGCCAGCAGTCGAGAGACGGACTACACTGAAGCTTTCTTT	CASSRETDYTEAFF
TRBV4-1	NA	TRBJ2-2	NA	TGCGCCAGCAGCCAACCGTCCGGGGAGCTGTTTTTT	CASSQPSGELFF
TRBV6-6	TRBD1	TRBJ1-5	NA	TGTGCCAGCAGACAGACAGGGGGAGAGCCCCAGCATTTT	CASRQTGGEPQHF
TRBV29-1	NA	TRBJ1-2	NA	TGCAGCGTTGAATCCACTTTATTGGGTGGCTACACCTTC	CSVESTLLGGYTF
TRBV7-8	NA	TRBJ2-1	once	TGTGCCAGCAGCTGGAACAGGGACCTGGAGCAGTTCTTC	CASSWNRDLEQFF
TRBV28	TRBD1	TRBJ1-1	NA	TGTGCCAGCAGTACCTCCGGGACAGGGCGCGGGTTCGAAGCTTTCTTT	CASSTSGTGRGFEAFF
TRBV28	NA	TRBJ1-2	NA	TGTGCCAGTAGGGATGGGACAACCTATGGCTACACCTTC	CASRDGTTYGYTF
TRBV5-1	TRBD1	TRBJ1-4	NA	TGCGCCAGCAGCTCGACAGGGACAGCTAATGAAAAACTGTTTTTT	CASSSTGTANEKLFF
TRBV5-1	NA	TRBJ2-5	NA	TGCGCCAGCAGCGAATCTAGTAAACAAGAGACCCAGTACTTC	CASSESSKQETQYF
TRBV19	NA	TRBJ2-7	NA	TGTGCCAGTAGCCCACAGGGTAGGTTCGGCGAGCAGTACTTC	CASSPQGRFGEQYF
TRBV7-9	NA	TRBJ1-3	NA	TGTGCCAGCAGCCTAAGCTCTGGAAACACCATATATTTT	CASSLSSGNTIYF
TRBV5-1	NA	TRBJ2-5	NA	TGCGCCAGCAGCTTGGGACGGGGGGCGGGAGAGACCCAGTACTTC	CASSLGRGAGETQYF
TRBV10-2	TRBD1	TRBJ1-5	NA	TGCGCCAGCAGTGAGTCTGAGGGACAGGGGTGGATTGGGTGGACAAATAGCAATCAGCCCCAGCATTTT	CASSESEGQGWIGWTNSNQPQHF
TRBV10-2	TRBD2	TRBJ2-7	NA	TGCGCCAGCAGTGGACCGGGACTAGCGTCTGAGGAGCAGTACTTC	CASSGPGLASEEQYF
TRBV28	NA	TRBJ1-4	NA	TGTGCCAGCCGACGGGCAGGAGGTAATGAAAAACTGTTTTTT	CASRRAGGNEKLFF
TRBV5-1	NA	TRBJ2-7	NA	TGCGCCAGCAGCTTGGTATCGGCCTCCTACGAGCAGTACTTC	CASSLVSASYEQYF
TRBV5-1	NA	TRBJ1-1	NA	TGCGCCAGCAGCCCCGGACGGTCCGGGCGGGACACTGAAGCTTTCTTT	CASSPGRSGRDTEAFF
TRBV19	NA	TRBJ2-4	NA	TGTGCCAGTAGAGATAGGGACATTCAGTACTTC	CASRDRDIQYF
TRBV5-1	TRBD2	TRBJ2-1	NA	TGCGCCAGCCGGTACGGGACTAGCACCAATGAGCAGTTCTTC	CASRYGTSTNEQFF
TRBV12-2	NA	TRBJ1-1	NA	TGTGCAAGTCGCAGCCGGGACCGAGATTTTATGAACACTGAAGCTTTCTTT	CASRSRDRDFMNTEAFF
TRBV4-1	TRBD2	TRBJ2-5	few	TGCGCCAGCAGCCAAGATGGGCAGCGGGGGGCGCAGAACAAAGAGACCCAGTACTTC	CASSQDGQRGAQNKETQYF
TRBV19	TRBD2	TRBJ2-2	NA	TGTGCCAGTAGCGTGACTAGCGGGGGGGCCGACACCGGGGAGCTGTTTTTT	CASSVTSGGADTGELFF
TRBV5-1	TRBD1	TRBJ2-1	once	TGCGCCAGCAGCCCGGCCGGGACAGCATACGACAATGAGCAGTTCTTC	CASSPAGTAYDNEQFF
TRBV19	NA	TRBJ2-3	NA	TGTGCCAGTAGTATCAGGGGCCCTCAAAATACGCAGTATTTT	CASSIRGPQNTQYF
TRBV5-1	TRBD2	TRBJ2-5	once	TGCGCCAGCAGCTCCGGGACTAGCGGGAAGTACCAAGAGACCCAGTACTTC	CASSSGTSGKYQETQYF
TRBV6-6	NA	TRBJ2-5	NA	TGTGCCAGCAGCCCGCCAACAGGACTCATCGGGGAGACCCAGTACTTC	CASSPPTGLIGETQYF
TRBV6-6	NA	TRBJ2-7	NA	TGTGCCAGCGTACCGGGACCACCCTCCTACGAGCAGTACTTC	CASVPGPPSYEQYF
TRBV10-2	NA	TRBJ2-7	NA	TGCGCCAGCAGTGAGCAGGGTACCTACGAGCAGTACTTC	CASSEQGTYEQYF
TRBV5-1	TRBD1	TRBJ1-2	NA	TGCGCCAGCAGCTTGGACAGGGGTGCTAACTATGGCTACACCTTC	CASSLDRGANYGYTF
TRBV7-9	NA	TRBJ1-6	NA	TGTGCCAGCAGCACCCGGGACATTGATAATTCACCCCTCCACTTT	CASSTRDIDNSPLHF
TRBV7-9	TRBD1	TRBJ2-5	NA	TGTGCCAGCAGAAGCAGGGGGCCCCAAGAGACCCAGTACTTC	CASRSRGPQETQYF
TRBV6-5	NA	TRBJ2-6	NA	TGTGCCAGCAGTTTCGCAGGGTCCGGGGCCAACGTCCTGACTTTC	CASSFAGSGANVLTF
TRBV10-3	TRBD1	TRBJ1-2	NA	TGTGCCATCAGTGAGCAGGGACAGGGCTATGGCTACACCTTC	CAISEQGQGYGYTF
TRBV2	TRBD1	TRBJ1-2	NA	TGTGCCAGCGCTTCTTCCAGGACAGGGACGTATGGCTACACCTTC	CASASSRTGTYGYTF
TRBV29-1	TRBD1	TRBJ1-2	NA	TGCAGCGCGATACCGACAGGGTTAAACTATGGCTACACCTTC	CSAIPTGLNYGYTF